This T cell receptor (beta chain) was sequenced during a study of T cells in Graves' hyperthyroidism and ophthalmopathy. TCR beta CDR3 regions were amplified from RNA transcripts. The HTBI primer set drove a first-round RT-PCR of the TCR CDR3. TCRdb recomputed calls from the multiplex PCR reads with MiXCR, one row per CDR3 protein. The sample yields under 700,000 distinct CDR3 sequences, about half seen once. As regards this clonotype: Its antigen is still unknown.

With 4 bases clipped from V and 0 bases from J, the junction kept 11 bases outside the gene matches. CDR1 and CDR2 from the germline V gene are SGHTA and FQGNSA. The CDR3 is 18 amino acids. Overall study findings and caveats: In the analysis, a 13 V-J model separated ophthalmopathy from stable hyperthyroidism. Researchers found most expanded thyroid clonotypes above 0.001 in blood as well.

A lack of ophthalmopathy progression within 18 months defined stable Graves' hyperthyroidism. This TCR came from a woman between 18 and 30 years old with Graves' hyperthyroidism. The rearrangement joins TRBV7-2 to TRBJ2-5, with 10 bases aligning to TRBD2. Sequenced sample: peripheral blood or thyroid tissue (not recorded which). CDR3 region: CASSSTSGTYLYQETQYF. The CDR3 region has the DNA TGTGCCAGCAGCTCAACTAGCGGGACGTATCTATACCAAGAGACCCAGTACTTC.